This T cell receptor (beta chain) was sequenced during a study of blood T cell repertoires in COVID-19. Whole-study context: Whether acute or convalescent, the COVID-19 samples came from the United States, Italy and Spain. PBMCs, B-cell-depleted T cells, or T cells were the source of the cDNA or gDNA that made up the material.

This clone was recorded once. Looked up from germline, CDR1 is LGHNA and CDR2 is YSLEER. V lost 0 bases and J 2 bases, leaving 14 bases between the germline ends. The CDR3 has 18 residues. The assay was immunoSEQ multiplex PCR, and TCRdb's table has in-frame clones only and misses some. The profile shows 50,000 to 85,000 clones, just under 80% of them singletons. The clonotype comes from a human donor in a cohort sampled during active COVID-19. The chain links TRBV4-3 to TRBJ2-6; tentatively, D is TRBD1 (6 bases). Sequencing was carried out using peripheral blood. As DNA, the CDR3 is TGCGCCAGCAGCCAAGATTGGCACAGGGTAACTGGGGCCAACGTCCTGACTTTC. This translates into CASSQDWHRVTGANVLTF.